This entry is about one T cell receptor (beta chain). The V gene lost 6 bases and the J gene lost 2 bases, with 7 bases spanning the gap. Germline V gene data show CDR1 as DFQATT and CDR2 as SNEGSKA (reference sequence). The CDR3 has 11 amino acids. This specimen comes from a study of T cells after yellow fever vaccination. TCRdb re-derived calls from the 5' RACE reads in MiXCR, one entry per CDR3 protein. The profile covers 300,000 to 350,000 distinct CDR3 sequences, with approximately 8% appearing a single time and roughly a sixth taken by the ten largest. The chain employs TRBV20-1 and TRBJ1-2; unclear D gene. This sample comprised PBMCs, obtained around 45 days after the first yellow fever vaccination. The sequence was collected from a man younger than 35 who received the YFV17D yellow fever vaccine. The CDR3 DNA reads as TGCAGTGCGACCGACAACTATGGCTACACCTTC. This translates into CSATDNYGYTF.